The rows below give T cell receptor beta chains drawn from one sample of a study of identical twins. TCRdb itself ran the 5' RACE reads through MiXCR, one entry per CDR3 protein. The sample yields roughly 750,000 distinct CDR3 sequences, approximately 22% seen once. This sample was shared with a second study, whose subject was T cells expressing NK-cell markers.

The sequenced sample was PBMCs. These receptors were taken from a woman under 30 in good health. Both conserved end residues are part of each CDR3. The order of the fields is D gene, V gene, clone size, J gene, CDR3 DNA, CDR3 protein. The D gene is left open where the match is weak. Clone sizes are given selectively: once, few, many, or a class where the clone is expanded.

d_gene: -; v_gene: TRBV7-9; abundance: -; j_gene: TRBJ2-1; CDR3nt: TGTGCCAGCAGCGGAACTAGTCATGAGCAGTTCTTC; CDR3aa: CASSGTSHEQFF
d_gene: -; v_gene: TRBV27; abundance: many; j_gene: TRBJ1-6; CDR3nt: TGTGCCAGCAGTTTAAGCTCCTATAATTCACCCCTCCACTTT; CDR3aa: CASSLSSYNSPLHF
d_gene: TRBD2; v_gene: TRBV13; abundance: few; j_gene: TRBJ2-3; CDR3nt: TGTGCCAGCAGCTCACCCGGGACTAGCGGTAGAGCAGATACGCAGTATTTT; CDR3aa: CASSSPGTSGRADTQYF
d_gene: -; v_gene: TRBV5-1; abundance: few; j_gene: TRBJ2-1; CDR3nt: TGCGCCAGCAGCTTGGCTCTAGCTTTAGGTTATGAGCAGTTCTTC; CDR3aa: CASSLALALGYEQFF
d_gene: -; v_gene: TRBV12-3/TRBV12-4; abundance: -; j_gene: TRBJ2-6; CDR3nt: TGTGCCAGCAGTCTAGGGCTAGCGCAAACAGGGGCCAACGTCCTGACTTTC; CDR3aa: CASSLGLAQTGANVLTF
d_gene: -; v_gene: TRBV12-3/TRBV12-4; abundance: -; j_gene: TRBJ2-4; CDR3nt: TGTGCCAGCAGTGCGATCCTCGGAAACATTCAGTACTTC; CDR3aa: CASSAILGNIQYF
d_gene: TRBD1; v_gene: TRBV20-1; abundance: many; j_gene: TRBJ1-2; CDR3nt: TGCAGTGCTAACAGGGGATATGGCTACACCTTC; CDR3aa: CSANRGYGYTF
d_gene: TRBD1; v_gene: TRBV20-1; abundance: -; j_gene: TRBJ2-3; CDR3nt: TGCAGTGCAACCTCCGGTGACAGGGAAGCAGATACGCAGTATTTT; CDR3aa: CSATSGDREADTQYF
d_gene: TRBD1; v_gene: TRBV20-1; abundance: once; j_gene: TRBJ1-5; CDR3nt: TGCAGTGCTTGGGACAGAACAAATCAGCCCCAGCATTTT; CDR3aa: CSAWDRTNQPQHF
d_gene: TRBD2; v_gene: TRBV27; abundance: -; j_gene: TRBJ2-5; CDR3nt: TGTGCCAGCAGTCCCCCTCGTGGGACTAGCGGGGGTGAGACCCAGTACTTC; CDR3aa: CASSPPRGTSGGETQYF
d_gene: -; v_gene: TRBV4-3; abundance: few; j_gene: TRBJ2-1; CDR3nt: TGCGCCAGCAGCCAAGATGCGAGTGCCCCCTACAATGAGCAGTTCTTC; CDR3aa: CASSQDASAPYNEQFF
d_gene: TRBD1; v_gene: TRBV5-6; abundance: few; j_gene: TRBJ2-2; CDR3nt: TGTGCCAGCAGCGCGGGACAGGGAACATTCGGGGAGCTGTTTTTT; CDR3aa: CASSAGQGTFGELFF
d_gene: -; v_gene: TRBV5-1; abundance: few; j_gene: TRBJ2-7; CDR3nt: TGCGCCAGCAGCTTGGGGCAGACCCTCTCCTACGAGCAGTACTTC; CDR3aa: CASSLGQTLSYEQYF
d_gene: -; v_gene: TRBV12-3/TRBV12-4; abundance: -; j_gene: TRBJ2-3; CDR3nt: TGTGCCAGCAGTCCCGCGGACAGATACACAGATACGCAGTATTTT; CDR3aa: CASSPADRYTDTQYF
d_gene: -; v_gene: TRBV7-6; abundance: few; j_gene: TRBJ1-5; CDR3nt: TGTGCCAGCAGCTTATTCCAGGACAGGCCCCAGCATTTT; CDR3aa: CASSLFQDRPQHF
d_gene: TRBD1; v_gene: TRBV5-1; abundance: many; j_gene: TRBJ1-2; CDR3nt: TGCGCCAGCAGCTCGGGACAGAATAACTATGGCTACACCTTC; CDR3aa: CASSSGQNNYGYTF
d_gene: -; v_gene: TRBV12-3/TRBV12-4; abundance: few; j_gene: TRBJ1-1; CDR3nt: TGTGCCAGCAACGCACAGGGAGTGGACACTGAAGCTTTCTTT; CDR3aa: CASNAQGVDTEAFF
d_gene: TRBD2; v_gene: TRBV10-3; abundance: few; j_gene: TRBJ2-1; CDR3nt: TGTGCCATCAGCGACAGCGGGAGTAATGAGCAGTTCTTC; CDR3aa: CAISDSGSNEQFF
d_gene: -; v_gene: TRBV6-2/TRBV6-3; abundance: once; j_gene: TRBJ2-1; CDR3nt: TGTGCCAGCAGGGGCCCTGCCTACAATGAGCAGTTCTTC; CDR3aa: CASRGPAYNEQFF
d_gene: -; v_gene: TRBV29-1; abundance: -; j_gene: TRBJ1-1; CDR3nt: TGCAGCGGCGCTTATACAGGGCTGAACACTGAAGCTTTCTTT; CDR3aa: CSGAYTGLNTEAFF
d_gene: TRBD2; v_gene: TRBV15; abundance: many; j_gene: TRBJ2-1; CDR3nt: TGTGCCACCAGCAGAGATGTACTAGCGATAAATGAGCAGTTCTTC; CDR3aa: CATSRDVLAINEQFF
d_gene: -; v_gene: TRBV7-9; abundance: -; j_gene: TRBJ2-3; CDR3nt: TGTGCCAGCAGCAACTGGGGAGATACGCAGTATTTT; CDR3aa: CASSNWGDTQYF
d_gene: -; v_gene: TRBV6-1; abundance: many; j_gene: TRBJ1-1; CDR3nt: TGTGCCAGCACCCAAATAGGGACCACTGAAGCTTTCTTT; CDR3aa: CASTQIGTTEAFF
d_gene: -; v_gene: TRBV4-3; abundance: few; j_gene: TRBJ2-1; CDR3nt: TGCGCCAGCAGCCAAGGAATGGGGGGCTTCCTCAATGAGCAGTTCTTC; CDR3aa: CASSQGMGGFLNEQFF
d_gene: -; v_gene: TRBV20-1; abundance: few; j_gene: TRBJ2-7; CDR3nt: TGCAGTGCTATCGGGGTTGGCTACGAGCAGTACTTC; CDR3aa: CSAIGVGYEQYF
d_gene: -; v_gene: TRBV19; abundance: -; j_gene: TRBJ1-5; CDR3nt: TGTGCCAGTAACAGCTATAGCAATCAGCCCCAGCATTTT; CDR3aa: CASNSYSNQPQHF
d_gene: TRBD2; v_gene: TRBV7-9; abundance: once; j_gene: TRBJ2-7; CDR3nt: TGTGCCACCAGGACTAGCGGGATCGCCGAGCAGTACTTC; CDR3aa: CATRTSGIAEQYF
d_gene: -; v_gene: TRBV6-5; abundance: few; j_gene: TRBJ1-2; CDR3nt: TGTGCCAGCAGTTTGACCCGGGTTCTTGCCTATGGCTACACCTTC; CDR3aa: CASSLTRVLAYGYTF
d_gene: -; v_gene: TRBV27; abundance: many; j_gene: TRBJ2-1; CDR3nt: TGTGCCAGCAGTCCTCGGAGGCAGTCCTACAATGAGCAGTTCTTC; CDR3aa: CASSPRRQSYNEQFF
d_gene: TRBD1; v_gene: TRBV5-1; abundance: -; j_gene: TRBJ1-1; CDR3nt: TGCGCCAGCAGCCTCTACCCAGGGGGAAATCCAACAAGGAACACTGAAGCTTTCTTT; CDR3aa: CASSLYPGGNPTRNTEAFF
d_gene: TRBD1; v_gene: TRBV10-3; abundance: -; j_gene: TRBJ1-2; CDR3nt: TGTGCCATCAGCGCAGGGGGCGCAGGCTACACCTTC; CDR3aa: CAISAGGAGYTF
d_gene: TRBD1; v_gene: TRBV7-3; abundance: -; j_gene: TRBJ1-2; CDR3nt: TGTGCCAGCAGCCCGACGGGGGGGACAGGGGGCGCCAGCTACACCTTC; CDR3aa: CASSPTGGTGGASYTF
d_gene: -; v_gene: TRBV20-1; abundance: few; j_gene: TRBJ1-5; CDR3nt: TGCAGTGCTAGTCGGGACCGTAATCAGCCCCAGCATTTT; CDR3aa: CSASRDRNQPQHF
d_gene: -; v_gene: TRBV12-3/TRBV12-4; abundance: few; j_gene: TRBJ2-4; CDR3nt: TGTGCCAGCAGTTTGACCCAAAACATTCAGTACTTC; CDR3aa: CASSLTQNIQYF
d_gene: -; v_gene: TRBV6-5; abundance: few; j_gene: TRBJ2-1; CDR3nt: TGTGCCAGCAGTTTTAGCGGACAGAGCTCCTACAATGAGCAGTTCTTC; CDR3aa: CASSFSGQSSYNEQFF
d_gene: TRBD1; v_gene: TRBV18; abundance: -; j_gene: TRBJ1-1; CDR3nt: TGTGCCAGCTCAAAAGGCGGACAGGGAGCGAGCGGTGAAGCTTTCTTT; CDR3aa: CASSKGGQGASGEAFF
d_gene: TRBD2; v_gene: TRBV20-1; abundance: -; j_gene: TRBJ2-3; CDR3nt: TGCAGTGCCCTGGGACTAGCGGGAGTCAAGTATTTT; CDR3aa: CSALGLAGVKYF
d_gene: -; v_gene: TRBV6-5; abundance: many; j_gene: TRBJ2-4; CDR3nt: TGTGCCAGCAGTTACCCATCGGCCCCCGGGGCCAAAAACATTCAGTACTTC; CDR3aa: CASSYPSAPGAKNIQYF
d_gene: TRBD2; v_gene: TRBV27; abundance: few; j_gene: TRBJ2-7; CDR3nt: TGTGCCAGCAGTTCACGCGGTAGCGGGACCTACGAGCAGTACTTC; CDR3aa: CASSSRGSGTYEQYF
d_gene: -; v_gene: TRBV5-5; abundance: -; j_gene: TRBJ2-5; CDR3nt: TGTGCCAGCAGTCCTATGTGGGAGGCTCTGAAGACCCAGTACTTC; CDR3aa: CASSPMWEALKTQYF
d_gene: -; v_gene: TRBV12-3/TRBV12-4; abundance: few; j_gene: TRBJ2-7; CDR3nt: TGTGCCAGCAGCCAACACGAGGTCGAGCAGTACTTC; CDR3aa: CASSQHEVEQYF
d_gene: TRBD1; v_gene: TRBV14; abundance: -; j_gene: TRBJ2-5; CDR3nt: TGTGCCAGCAGCCGTGGGACAGTCAGGCATCAGACCCAGTACTTC; CDR3aa: CASSRGTVRHQTQYF
d_gene: -; v_gene: TRBV27; abundance: -; j_gene: TRBJ2-5; CDR3nt: TGTGCCAGCAGTTTAGGGGAACGGGCTAGGGAGACCCAGTACTTC; CDR3aa: CASSLGERARETQYF
d_gene: TRBD1; v_gene: TRBV2; abundance: many; j_gene: TRBJ1-3; CDR3nt: TGTGCCAGCTCGGGGCGGGGACAGACGGACACCATATATTTT; CDR3aa: CASSGRGQTDTIYF
d_gene: TRBD1; v_gene: TRBV12-3/TRBV12-4; abundance: -; j_gene: TRBJ2-1; CDR3nt: TGTGCCAGCAGTTTATCCTACCTGACAGGGGATGAGCAGTTCTTC; CDR3aa: CASSLSYLTGDEQFF
d_gene: -; v_gene: TRBV5-1; abundance: many; j_gene: TRBJ1-5; CDR3nt: TGCGCCAGCAGCTTGAGCTCGGGGGATCAGCCCCAGCATTTT; CDR3aa: CASSLSSGDQPQHF